Below are 8 T cell receptor beta chains sequenced from a single sample in a study of lymphopenia after photon versus proton radiotherapy. Sequencing was performed with immunoSEQ multiplex PCR; in TCRdb, only in-frame clones are kept and a portion is missing. Of approximately 30,000 clones listed, around 86% were seen once; the top ten hold 3.7%. The sequencing used peripheral blood, collected from a patient treated with photon-based radiotherapy. These receptors all come from a woman between 45 and 65 years old with pancreatic cancer.

The chain links TRBV6-6 to TRBJ2-5; D is ambiguous. Trimming took off 6 bases at V and 4 bases at J, with 6 bases between the two ends. CDR1 and CDR2 (germline): MNHNY, SVGAGI (reference sequence). The CDR3 extends over 11 amino acids. CDR3 coding DNA: TGTGCCAGCAGAAACACAGAGACCCAGTACTTC. Protein: CASRNTETQYF.

This chain links TRBV19 with TRBJ2-7, with 8 nucleotides matching TRBD2. Trimming took 5 bases from V and 6 from J; bases not matched to a gene: 12. The CDR3 runs 15 residues. Germline V gene lookup returns CDR1 LNHDA and CDR2 SQIVND (reference sequence). CDR3 protein: CASSHRGGRLSEQYF. CDR3 bases: TGTGCCAGTAGTCACCGGGGGGGGCGGCTATCCGAGCAGTACTTC.

With respect to this clone: The junction and the germline gene differ at one end; a read error may be behind it. V usage is TRBV11-3 and J usage is TRBJ2-6; D perhaps matches TRBD2 (6 bases). The germline gives CDR1 SGHNT, CDR2 YENEEA. The CDR3 is 17 residues long. The CDR3 sequence is CASSLSGRGSGANVPTF. The CDR3 bases are TGTGCCAGCAGCTTGTCCGGGCGGGGCTCTGGGGCCAACGTCCCGACTTTC.

This clone was detected a few times. The J gene is TRBJ1-1, the V gene TRBV9; TRBD1 might be the D (6 bases). With 0 bases removed from V and 1 base from J, the gap between germline ends came to 10 bases. The germline gives CDR1 SGDLS, CDR2 YYNGEE. This CDR3 has 15 residues. The CDR3 reads CASSVGAGANTEAFF. The DNA of the CDR3 is TGTGCCAGCAGCGTAGGGGCGGGGGCGAACACTGAAGCTTTCTTT.

This chain connects TRBV29-1 to TRBJ2-1; TRBD2 matches 16 bases. The V and J ends lost 5 bases and 4 bases, in that order; junction bases with no gene match: 14. There are 19 residues in the CDR3. Germline V gene sequence: CDR1 SQVTM, CDR2 ANQGSEA. The CDR3 DNA reads as TGCAGCGTTTCCGGGACTAGCGGGAGGGCCCGAGGGTTTTACAATGAGCAGTTCTTC. Protein: CSVSGTSGRARGFYNEQFF.

The genes are TRBV7-2 and TRBJ1-4; 7 positions match TRBD1. Per the germline V gene, CDR1 is SGHTA and CDR2 is FQGNSA. The CDR3 sequence is 14 residues long. V was clipped by 5 bases and J by 7 bases; unmatched bases: 7. CDR3: CASSQTGMGEKLFF. CDR3 DNA sequence: TGTGCCAGCAGCCAGACAGGGATGGGTGAAAAACTGTTTTTT.

This rearrangement joins TRBV5-6 to TRBJ2-7, with a possible D match to TRBD2 (6 bases). Germline CDR1 reads SGHDT; CDR2 reads YYEEEE. The CDR3 is 16 amino acids. V dropped 2 bases and J dropped 2 bases, with 17 bases sitting between them. Here the CDR3 reads CASSFGLSLGAYEQYF. The CDR3 coding sequence is TGTGCCAGCAGCTTCGGACTATCTCTTGGGGCCTACGAGCAGTACTTC.

By frequency in the sample, this clone is medium-sized. The rearrangement links TRBV7-2 to TRBJ2-5; perhaps TRBD2 as D (5 bases). Germline CDR1 reads SGHTA; CDR2 reads FQGNSA. This CDR3 has 14 residues. With 6 bases removed from V and 4 bases from J, the gap between germline ends came to 15 bases. CDR3 nucleotides: TGTGCCAGCAGTTCCGGGGTAGGTCCAGAGACCCAGTACTTC. Amino acids: CASSSGVGPETQYF.